Below, 10 T cell receptor beta chains from the same sample are listed, as sequenced in a study of T cells expressing NK-cell markers. TCRdb reprocessed the 5' RACE reads, with one entry per CDR3 protein and no DNA. Its clone listing holds 550,000 or so distinct CDR3 sequences. The specimen was blood T cells: a sorted CD56 or NKG2C T cell subset, CD4+ or CD8+ T cells, or bulk PBMC T cells (not recorded which). Receptors originate from a man aged 18 to 29 in good health.

V and J are TRBV20-1 and TRBJ2-1; TCRdb's D gene call, TRBD2, goes unchecked for lack of DNA. Per germline, CDR1 DFQATT and CDR2 SNEGSKA (reference sequence). This CDR3 comprises 11 residues. The CDR3 sequence: CSAHSGRGQFF.

The chain couples TRBV28 to TRBJ2-4. The CDR3 sequence is 13 residues long. Per germline, CDR1 MDHEN and CDR2 SYDVKM. CDR3 region: CASHDTSKNIQYF.

The gene calls are TRBV29-1 and TRBJ2-7; TCRdb gives TRBD1 as the D gene, but with no DNA this cannot be confirmed. The CDR3 loop spans 13 amino acids. Germline loops: CDR1 SQVTM, CDR2 ANQGSEA. The CDR3 loop is CSTVSLTGGEQYF.

The V gene is TRBV7-9, the J gene TRBJ1-1; TCRdb picks TRBD1, but there is no DNA to check that call. The germline V gene encodes CDR1 SEHNR and CDR2 FQNEAQ (reference sequence). The CDR3 consists of 14 residues. CDR3 loop: CASSSMGQLTEAFF.

V and J are TRBV6-2 or TRBV6-3 and TRBJ2-2; with no DNA, the TCRdb D assignment of TRBD2 cannot be verified. The CDR3 spans 17 residues. Germline loops: CDR1 MNHEY, CDR2 SVGEGT. This CDR3 reads CASSYVGLALNTGELFF.

The rearrangement uses TRBV7-9 and TRBJ2-3; no DNA is available, so the TRBD2 call from TCRdb remains unchecked. The length of the CDR3 is 14 residues. The germline V gene has CDR1 SEHNR and CDR2 FQNEAQ (reference sequence). CDR3 protein: CASNPRTSGRRQYF.

The rearrangement links TRBV7-9 to TRBJ2-2; TCRdb returns TRBD2, unconfirmable since there is no DNA. Germline CDR1 SEHNR, CDR2 FQNEAQ (reference sequence). CDR3 length: 14 amino acids. CDR3 loop: CASSPSGRSGELFF.

V usage is TRBV5-1 and J usage is TRBJ2-1. CDR3 length: 14 residues. Germline V gene data show CDR1 as SGHRS and CDR2 as YFSETQ. CDR3 amino acids: CASRDGSGDNEQFF.

The rearrangement uses TRBV7-8 and TRBJ2-5; the TCRdb call, TRBD2, lacks DNA for checking. The CDR3 extends over 16 amino acids. Germline V CDR1 and CDR2: SGHVS, FQNEAQ. The CDR3 protein is CASSAWTSGAVGSQYF. Variable domain in full (rest from reference TRBV7-8 and TRBJ2-5): GAGVSQSPRYKVAKRGQDVALRCDPISGHVSLFWYQQALGQGPEFLTYFQNEAQLDKSGLPSDRFFAERPEGSVSTLKIQRTQQEDSAVYLCASSAWTSGAVGSQYFGPGTRLLVL.

The gene calls are TRBV14 and TRBJ2-5; TCRdb picks TRBD1, but there is no DNA to check that call. This CDR3 has 14 amino acids. CDR1 is SGHDN and CDR2 is FVKESK in the germline V gene. CDR3 amino acids: CASSRPGGRETQYF. The entire variable domain, with the rest obtained from reference TRBV14 and TRBJ2-5, is as follows: EAGVTQFPSHSVIEKGQTVTLRCDPISGHDNLYWYRRVMGKEIKFLLHFVKESKQDESGMPNNRFLAERTGGTYSTLKVQPAELEDSGVYFCASSRPGGRETQYFGPGTRLLVL.